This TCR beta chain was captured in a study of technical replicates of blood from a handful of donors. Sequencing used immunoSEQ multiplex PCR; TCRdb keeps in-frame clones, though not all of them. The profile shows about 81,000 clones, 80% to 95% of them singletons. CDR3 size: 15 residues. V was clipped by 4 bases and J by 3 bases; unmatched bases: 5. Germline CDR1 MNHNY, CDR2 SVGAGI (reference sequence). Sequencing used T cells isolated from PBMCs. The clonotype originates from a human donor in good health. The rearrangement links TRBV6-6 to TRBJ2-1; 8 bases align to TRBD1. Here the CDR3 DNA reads TGTGCCAGCAGTTTAGGACAGGGAGGCTACAATGAGCAGTTCTTC. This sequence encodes CASSLGQGGYNEQFF.